The clone carrying this TCR beta chain was counted a single time. TCRdb's copy holds only in-frame clones and misses some; the assay was immunoSEQ multiplex PCR. The sample has some 42,000 clones, more than 80% seen once. The sample originates from a study of OX40 agonist ivuxolimab in advanced cancers. About the research overall: Each patient was given ivuxolimab into a vein every 2 weeks, at 0.01 to 10 mg/kg.

Trimming shortened V by 4 bases and J by 3 bases, and 10 bases separated the two germline ends. From germline, CDR1 is GTSNPN and CDR2 SVGIG (reference sequence). The CDR3 contains 14 residues. This chain joins TRBV30 and TRBJ1-6, with TRBD1 as a possible D gene (5 bases). This sequence originates from an adult with an advanced solid tumor such as melanoma, head and neck, liver or kidney cancer. The specimen comprised CD4+ or CD8+ T cells sorted from blood, sampled in a trial of the OX40 agonist ivuxolimab. CDR3 nucleotides: TGTGCCTGGACTCTGACAGACTATAATTCACCCCTCCACTTT. Translating it yields CAWTLTDYNSPLHF.